This entry is about one TCR beta chain. Its antigen remains unidentified. This sample was included in a study of cytomegalovirus exposure and HLA in healthy donors. Study background: From HLA-typed donors, an early data release held tens of millions of unique TCRs. Regarding the study as a whole: Only CMV serostatus was available as immune exposure information. The authors excluded some V segments, including TRBV6-2 and TRBV6-3, as indistinguishable. Within an earlier analysis, most TCR beta V segments proved productive either about 87% or about 30% of the time.

PCR employed 60 Vbeta and 13 Jbeta primers. The table came from immunoSEQ multiplex PCR; TCRdb's copy has only in-frame clones and leaves some out. This sample has over 130,000 clones, with 70% to 90% found just once. CDR3 size: 16 residues. Germline assignment: CDR1 SGHAT and CDR2 FQDESV (reference sequence). V dropped 2 bases and J dropped 1 base, with 12 bases sitting between them. The chain uses TRBV11-1 and TRBJ2-1, with D possibly TRBD1 on 6 matching bases. Input material: PBMCs. The TCR comes from a middle-aged woman in good health and CMV-seronegative. CDR3 residues: CASSLRQQGSYNEQFF. As DNA, the CDR3 is TGTGCCAGCAGCTTAAGACAACAGGGTTCCTACAATGAGCAGTTCTTC.